A single T cell receptor beta chain is shown here with its context. Other DNA variants within this sample encode the same CDR3. Original processing notes: Scientists estimated how many nucleated cells there were by amplifying reference gene primers. TCRdb's table, derived via immunoSEQ multiplex PCR, lists solely in-frame clones and lacks some. V, J and clone size reflect that table, while D and trimming were determined from the DNA. The data hold around 250,000 clones, with about 83% observed a single time. This sample stems from a study of blood T cell repertoires in COVID-19. Across the whole study: The samples span acute and convalescent COVID-19 from the United States, Italy and Spain. T cells, B-cell-depleted T cells, or PBMCs supplied cDNA or gDNA.

The sequence derives from a woman aged 40 to 50 who had recovered from COVID-19. Specimen: peripheral blood.

CDR3 nucleotides: TGTGCCAGCAGCTTAGTGGCGGGGGCGAGCACAGATACGCAGTATTTT. Translation gives CASSLVAGASTDTQYF. This chain joins TRBV11-2 and TRBJ2-3; D might be TRBD2 (7 bases). The V gene lost 1 base and the J gene lost 0 bases, with 11 bases spanning the gap. Germline CDR1 reads SGHAT; CDR2 reads FQNNGV. The CDR3 is 16 amino acids.